This entry lists 27 T cell receptor beta chains sequenced from one sample in a study of shared clonotypes between healthy human individuals. Method: immunoSEQ multiplex PCR; TCRdb's copy keeps in-frame clones and lacks some. The sample has approximately 2.4 million clones; more than 90% are singletons. The sequencing input was naive CD4+ T cells sorted from blood. Subset meaning: CD45RA+ positively selected. These TCRs come from a man aged 18-30 years in good health.

The genes are TRBV5-4 and TRBJ2-7; D ambiguous. Trimming pared 0 bases from V and 2 bases from J, leaving 6 bases between. The CDR3 totals 13 residues. The V gene's germline CDR1 is SGHNT and CDR2 YYREEE (reference sequence). CDR3 protein: CASSLGMPYEQYF. The CDR3 bases are TGTGCCAGCAGCTTGGGTATGCCCTACGAGCAGTACTTC.

V gene TRBV30 combines with J gene TRBJ2-7; possibly TRBD1 or TRBD2 for D (5 bases each). Germline V CDR1 and CDR2: GTSNPN, SVGIG (reference sequence). The ends were cut back, 2 bases at V and 1 base at J, with 18 bases in the middle. There are 16 residues in the CDR3. CDR3 sequence: CAWSKPGTLGSYEQYF. CDR3 in DNA: TGTGCCTGGAGTAAACCTGGGACCCTGGGGTCCTACGAGCAGTACTTC.

This clone came up once. The rearrangement joins TRBV11-2 to TRBJ2-2, with D unclear. V lost 1 base to trimming and J lost 7 bases, with 4 bases between them. Germline lookup yields CDR1 SGHAT and CDR2 FQNNGV. The CDR3 extends over 12 amino acids. The CDR3 bases are TGTGCCAGCAGCTTAGTAGTCGGGGAGCTGTTTTTT. It yields the protein CASSLVVGELFF.

About this clone: Other nucleotide sequences in the sample specify the same CDR3. The chain has TRBV6-5 and TRBJ1-1, with D possibly TRBD1 on 6 matching bases. The CDR3 runs 13 residues. Trimming removed 3 bases at V and 5 bases at J, with 10 bases between. In germline, CDR1 is MNHEY, CDR2 SVGAGI. The CDR3 DNA reads as TGTGCCAGCAGTTATAAGGGGGGAACTGAAGCTTTCTTT. Protein: CASSYKGGTEAFF.

The rearrangement joins TRBV7-8 to TRBJ2-2; the match to TRBD1 covers 7 bases. After removal of 8 bases from V and 0 bases from J, the junction contained 3 bases not matched to a gene. This CDR3 is 14 amino acids long. Germline CDR1 reads SGHVS; CDR2 reads FQNEAQ. The CDR3: CASPGQANTGELFF. The CDR3 region has the DNA TGTGCCAGCCCCGGACAGGCGAACACCGGGGAGCTGTTTTTT.

This clone has just one count. The chain carries TRBV6-5 and TRBJ1-2; no definite D call. This CDR3 spans 12 amino acids. Germline CDR1 MNHEY, CDR2 SVGAGI. The CDR3: CAIRPSSGGYTF. As DNA, the CDR3 is TGTGCAATCCGGCCCTCATCGGGTGGCTACACCTTC.

J is TRBJ2-5 and V is TRBV28; 7 bases are a match to TRBD1. This CDR3 region has 16 residues. Germline V gene sequence: CDR1 MDHEN, CDR2 SYDVKM. V dropped 6 bases and J dropped 4; count of bases not matched to a gene: 14. In DNA, the CDR3 is TGTGCCAGCAGCCGCTCTCAGACAGGGCGGAGAGAGACCCAGTACTTC. The encoded protein is CASSRSQTGRRETQYF. Full variable domain (rest looked up from reference TRBV28 and TRBJ2-5): DVKVTQSSRYLVKRTGEKVFLECVQDMDHENMFWYRQDPGLGLRLIYFSYDVKMKEKGDIPEGYSVSREKKERFSLILESASTNQTSMYLCASSRSQTGRRETQYFGPGTRLLVL.

The chain has TRBV6-1 and TRBJ1-4, with D possibly being TRBD1 (5 bases). This CDR3 spans 14 amino acids. Germline CDR1 is MNHNS and CDR2 is SASEGT. V was pared by 2 bases and J by 3 bases, with 7 bases between. The DNA of the CDR3 is TGTGCCAGCAGTGAACAGGGACCTAATGAAAAACTGTTTTTT. As protein: CASSEQGPNEKLFF.

This clone has just one count. The chain employs TRBV29-1 and TRBJ2-2; D is possibly TRBD1 (6 bases). Germline lookup yields CDR1 SQVTM and CDR2 ANQGSEA. This CDR3 has 15 amino acids. Deletions cut 7 bases from V and 0 bases from J, with 15 bases between. The CDR3 DNA follows: TGCAGCGCGACCAGAGGGGGTCCGAACACCGGGGAGCTGTTTTTT. Encoded protein: CSATRGGPNTGELFF.

The chain couples TRBV18 to TRBJ2-4; 7 bases match TRBD1. The CDR3 is made up of 14 amino acids. Germline V gene lookup returns CDR1 KGHSH and CDR2 LQKENI. V gave up 0 bases and J gave up 7 bases; unmatched junction bases: 3. CDR3 amino acids: CASSPPTGSNIQYF. DNA for the CDR3: TGTGCCAGCTCACCACCGACAGGGAGTAACATTCAGTACTTC. Filled out from reference TRBV18 and TRBJ2-4, the complete variable domain reads NAGVMQNPRHLVRRRGQEARLRCSPMKGHSHVYWYRQLPEEGLKFMVYLQKENIIDESGMPKERFSAEFPKEGPSILRIQQVVRGDSAAYFCASSPPTGSNIQYFGAGTRLSVL.

The chain links TRBV5-1 to TRBJ1-6; maybe TRBD1 (6 bases). Germline loops: CDR1 SGHRS, CDR2 YFSETQ. Trimming took 4 bases from V and 4 from J, leaving 15 bases between them. The CDR3 runs to 16 residues. The CDR3: CASSPGQRQYNSPLHF. CDR3 nucleotides: TGCGCCAGCAGCCCCGGACAGCGGCAATATAATTCACCCCTCCACTTT.

The rearrangement uses TRBV5-1 and TRBJ2-6; TRBD1 might be the D (6 bases). Germline V gene sequence: CDR1 SGHRS, CDR2 YFSETQ. The length of the CDR3 is 16 residues. V gave up 5 bases and J gave up 2 bases, with 14 bases separating them. Here the CDR3 reads CASSTGNSPGANVLTF. The CDR3 coding sequence is TGCGCCAGCAGTACAGGGAACTCGCCTGGGGCCAACGTCCTGACTTTC.

J is TRBJ1-3 and V is TRBV30; D is unclear. Germline V gene lookup returns CDR1 GTSNPN and CDR2 SVGIG (reference sequence). The CDR3 length is 15 residues. V was cut by 4 bases and J by 0 bases, with 13 bases left in between. Here the CDR3 DNA reads TGTGCCTGGATAGATGGGTCACTCTCTGGAAACACCATATATTTT. This translates into CAWIDGSLSGNTIYF.

V is TRBV12-5 and J is TRBJ2-7, with D unclear. CDR1 is LGHNT, CDR2 FRNRAP, per germline. V lost 1 base, J lost 6 bases, and 4 bases lay in between. CDR3 size: 11 residues. The chain's CDR3 is CASGLEAEQYF. CDR3 in DNA: TGTGCTAGTGGTTTGGAGGCCGAGCAGTACTTC.

The chain carries TRBV6-1 and TRBJ2-7, with D perhaps matching TRBD1 (5 bases). The germline V gene encodes CDR1 MNHNS and CDR2 SASEGT. The CDR3 spans 13 residues. With 6 bases removed from V and 0 bases from J, the gap between germline ends came to 9 bases. CDR3 nucleotide sequence: TGTGCCAGCAGGTCGACAGACTCCTACGAGCAGTACTTC. Amino acids: CASRSTDSYEQYF.

The chain employs TRBV9 and TRBJ1-1; 11 nucleotides line up with TRBD1. Trimming took 2 bases from V and 3 from J; bases not matched to a gene: 6. This CDR3 has 16 amino acids. From germline, CDR1 is SGDLS and CDR2 YYNGEE. DNA of the CDR3: TGTGCCAGCAGCGTCTCCGGGACAGGGGGGTACACTGAAGCTTTCTTT. Translation gives CASSVSGTGGYTEAFF. The whole variable domain, remainder taken from reference TRBV9 and TRBJ1-1, is DSGVTQTPKHLITATGQRVTLRCSPRSGDLSVYWYQQSLDQGLQFLIQYYNGEERAKGNILERFSAQQFPDLHSELNLSSLELGDSALYFCASSVSGTGGYTEAFFGQGTRLTVV.

This clone showed up just once. This CDR3 is also generated by other DNA sequences in the sample. The rearrangement links TRBV7-2 to TRBJ2-7; tentative D call: TRBD2 (5 bases). The V gene lost 3 bases and the J gene lost 2 bases, with 11 bases spanning the gap. The CDR3 is 14 amino acids. From germline, CDR1 is SGHTA and CDR2 FQGNSA. CDR3 bases: TGTGCCAGCAGCTTGTCCGGGGTGCCCTACGAGCAGTACTTC. The encoded protein is CASSLSGVPYEQYF. The whole variable domain, filled in from reference TRBV7-2 and TRBJ2-7, reads GAGVSQSPSNKVTEKGKDVELRCDPISGHTALYWYRQSLGQGLEFLIYFQGNSAPDKSGLPSDRFSAERTGGSVSTLTIQRTQQEDSAVYLCASSLSGVPYEQYFGPGTRLTVT.

This chain links TRBV2 with TRBJ2-2; D unclear. The germline V gene has CDR1 SNHLY and CDR2 FYNNEI. CDR3 length: 13 amino acids. Trimming took off 7 bases at V and 6 bases at J, with 12 bases between the two ends. CDR3 residues: CASTGAPAGELFF. CDR3 nucleotide sequence: TGTGCCAGCACGGGTGCCCCGGCCGGGGAGCTGTTTTTT. The entire variable domain, with the rest obtained from reference TRBV2 and TRBJ2-2, is as follows: EPEVTQTPSHQVTQMGQEVILRCVPISNHLYFYWYRQILGQKVEFLVSFYNNEISEKSEIFDDQFSVERPDGSNFTLKIRSTKLEDSAMYFCASTGAPAGELFFGEGSRLTVL.

This clone was detected once. This sequence joins TRBV9 and TRBJ2-3; 13 bases map to TRBD2. The CDR3 is made up of 18 amino acids. V dropped 4 bases and J dropped 4; count of bases not matched to a gene: 12. Germline V gene lookup returns CDR1 SGDLS and CDR2 YYNGEE. The CDR3, as DNA: TGTGCCAGCAGCCCGACGGGCCGGACTAGCGGGGGATCAGATACGCAGTATTTT. Protein: CASSPTGRTSGGSDTQYF.

The chain links TRBV6-4 to TRBJ2-3, with 14 positions matching TRBD2. The CDR3 runs to 18 residues. J gave up 0 bases and V 6 bases, and 8 bases lay outside the gene matches. Germline CDR1 MRHNA, CDR2 SNTAGT. CDR3 sequence (DNA): TGTGCCAGCAGCCGGACTAGCGGGGGGCTCTCTAGCACAGATACGCAGTATTTT. It yields the protein CASSRTSGGLSSTDTQYF.

The V call is TRBV5-1, the J call TRBJ1-1; D is undetermined. Germline V gives CDR1 SGHRS, CDR2 YFSETQ. Trimming removed 0 bases at V and 4 bases at J, with 7 bases between. The CDR3 length is 13 residues. CDR3 bases: TGCGCCAGCAGCTTGGATAGGCGCACTGAAGCTTTCTTT. Amino acid sequence: CASSLDRRTEAFF.

This chain links TRBV4-1 with TRBJ2-3; D uncertain. This CDR3 spans 14 amino acids. Germline V gene sequence: CDR1 MGHRA, CDR2 YSYEKL. Trimming cost V 3 bases and J 6 bases, with 13 bases left between them. The CDR3 loop reads CASSQAGRRDTQYF. Written as DNA, the CDR3 is TGCGCCAGCAGCCAGGCTGGGCGGCGGGATACGCAGTATTTT.

V and J are TRBV7-9 and TRBJ2-7; D is perhaps TRBD2 (5 bases). Deletions cut 1 base from V and 4 bases from J, with 11 bases between. Germline loops: CDR1 SEHNR, CDR2 FQNEAQ (reference sequence). CDR3 length: 14 residues. CDR3 nucleotide sequence: TGTGCCAGCAGCTTAGTGGGGAGAGAGTACGAGCAGTACTTC. Residues: CASSLVGREYEQYF.

This rearrangement joins TRBV5-5 to TRBJ2-5; D is undetermined. V was shortened by 0 bases and J by 2 bases, with 11 bases between the two germline ends. The CDR3 runs to 15 residues. Germline-derived CDR1 and CDR2 are SGHKS and YYEKEE (reference sequence). CDR3 in amino acids: CASSLAGYGQETQYF. CDR3 DNA: TGTGCCAGCAGCTTGGCCGGATATGGACAAGAGACCCAGTACTTC.

The CDR3 here is CASSLTPTGGGETQYF. The CDR3 bases are TGCGCCAGCAGCTTGACCCCGACAGGGGGCGGAGAGACCCAGTACTTC. The V gene is TRBV5-1, the J gene TRBJ2-5; 10 bases align to TRBD1. CDR1 and CDR2 (germline): SGHRS, YFSETQ. This CDR3 is 16 amino acids long. J was trimmed by 4 bases and V by 1 base; bases with no gene match: 7.

This chain joins TRBV5-4 and TRBJ2-4, with TRBD2 as a possible D gene (5 bases). Trimming took off 2 bases at V and 1 base at J, with 13 bases between the two ends. This CDR3 has 16 residues. The germline V gene encodes CDR1 SGHNT and CDR2 YYREEE (reference sequence). The CDR3 coding sequence is TGTGCCAGCAGCTTAGCAGGCTCGGGGGCCAAAAACATTCAGTACTTC. It translates to CASSLAGSGAKNIQYF.

This clone has a single count. The chain is built from TRBV6-1 and TRBJ1-5; D perhaps matches TRBD1 (6 bases). This CDR3 spans 15 amino acids. V lost 5 bases to trimming and J lost 2 bases, with 13 bases between them. The V gene's germline CDR1 is MNHNS and CDR2 SASEGT. The CDR3 loop is CASSRVRGGNQPQHF. The DNA for the CDR3 is TGTGCCAGCAGTAGGGTCAGGGGTGGCAATCAGCCCCAGCATTTT.